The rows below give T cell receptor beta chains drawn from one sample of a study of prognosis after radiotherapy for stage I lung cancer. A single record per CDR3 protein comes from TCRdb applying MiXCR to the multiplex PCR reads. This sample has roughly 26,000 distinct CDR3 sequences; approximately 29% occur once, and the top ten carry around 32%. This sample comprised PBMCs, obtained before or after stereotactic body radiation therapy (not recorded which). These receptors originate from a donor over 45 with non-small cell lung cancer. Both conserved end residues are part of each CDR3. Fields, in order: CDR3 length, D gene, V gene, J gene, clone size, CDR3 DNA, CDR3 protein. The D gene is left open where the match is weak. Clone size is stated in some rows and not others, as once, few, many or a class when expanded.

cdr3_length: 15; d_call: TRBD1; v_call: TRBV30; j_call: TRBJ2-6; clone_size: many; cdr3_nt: TGTGCCTGGAGATCGACAGGGGCTGGGGCCAACGTCCTGACTTTC; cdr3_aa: CAWRSTGAGANVLTF
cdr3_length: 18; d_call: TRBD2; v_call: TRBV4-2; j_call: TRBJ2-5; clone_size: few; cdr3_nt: TGTGCCAGCAGCCAAGAGCTAGCGGGAGGGCGGCGCCAAGAGACCCAGTACTTC; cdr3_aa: CASSQELAGGRRQETQYF
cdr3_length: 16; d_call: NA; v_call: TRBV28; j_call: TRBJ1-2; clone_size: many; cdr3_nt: TGTGCCAGCAGTTTGGTACAGGGAGGGCGCGCCTATGGCTACACCTTC; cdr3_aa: CASSLVQGGRAYGYTF
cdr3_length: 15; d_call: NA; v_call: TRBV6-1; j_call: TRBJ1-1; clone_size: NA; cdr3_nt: TGTGCCAGCAGTCCTTCCTGGGGAGTGAACACTGAAGCTTTCTTT; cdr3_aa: CASSPSWGVNTEAFF
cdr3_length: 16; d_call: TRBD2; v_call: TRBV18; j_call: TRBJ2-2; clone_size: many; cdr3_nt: TGTGCCAGCTCCCAAACTAGCGGAGATCGGGCCGGGGAGCTGTTTTTT; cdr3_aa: CASSQTSGDRAGELFF
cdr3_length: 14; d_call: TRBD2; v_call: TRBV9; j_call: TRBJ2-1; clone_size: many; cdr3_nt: TGTGCCAGCAGCGTAAGCGGGGGGCCCAGTGAGCAGTTCTTC; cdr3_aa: CASSVSGGPSEQFF
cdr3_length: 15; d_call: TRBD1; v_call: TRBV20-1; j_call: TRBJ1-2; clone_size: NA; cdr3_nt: TGCAGTGCTCTGGGGGGACAGGGGGCTCTCTGGGGCTACACCTTC; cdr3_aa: CSALGGQGALWGYTF
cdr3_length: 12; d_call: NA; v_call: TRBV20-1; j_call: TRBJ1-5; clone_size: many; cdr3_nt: TGCAGTGCTGTGGGAGGAAATCAGCCCCAGCATTTT; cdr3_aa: CSAVGGNQPQHF
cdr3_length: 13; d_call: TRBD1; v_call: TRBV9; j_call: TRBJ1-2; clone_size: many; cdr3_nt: TGTGCCAGCAGCGTATGGGACAGGGGTTCCTACACCTTC; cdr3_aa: CASSVWDRGSYTF
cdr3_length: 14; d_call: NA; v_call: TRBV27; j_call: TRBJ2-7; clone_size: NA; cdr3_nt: TGTGCCAGCAGTTTATCGGCCAGCGCCTACGAGCAGTACTTC; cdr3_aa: CASSLSASAYEQYF
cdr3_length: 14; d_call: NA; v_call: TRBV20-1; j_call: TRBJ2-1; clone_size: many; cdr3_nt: TGCAGTGCTAGGTTACGTGCGTCCTACAATGAGCAGTTCTTC; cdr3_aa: CSARLRASYNEQFF
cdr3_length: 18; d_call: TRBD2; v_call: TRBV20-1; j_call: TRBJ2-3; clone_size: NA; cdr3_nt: TGCCGTGCAGACGACCTCGGACTAGCGGGAGGGCCCGACGTTACGCAGTATTTT; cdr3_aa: CRADDLGLAGGPDVTQYF
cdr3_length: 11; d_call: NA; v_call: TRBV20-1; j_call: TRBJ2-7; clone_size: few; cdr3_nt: TGCAGTGCTTCGGTAGGCCACGAGCAGTACTTC; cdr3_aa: CSASVGHEQYF
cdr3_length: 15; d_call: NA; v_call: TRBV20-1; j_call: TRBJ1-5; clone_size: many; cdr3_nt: TGCAGTGCTAACACCGGACAGTCCCAAAATCAGCCCCAGCATTTT; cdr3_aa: CSANTGQSQNQPQHF
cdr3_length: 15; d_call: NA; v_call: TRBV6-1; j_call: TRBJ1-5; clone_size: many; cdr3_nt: TGTGCCAGCAATTTCCTGACGAATAGCAATCAGCCCCAGCATTTT; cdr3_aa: CASNFLTNSNQPQHF
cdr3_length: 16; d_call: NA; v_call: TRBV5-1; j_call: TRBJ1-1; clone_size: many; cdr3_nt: TGCGCCAGCAGCTCGGGTAAGGGGGGCGCGAGGACTGAAGCTTTCTTT; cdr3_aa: CASSSGKGGARTEAFF
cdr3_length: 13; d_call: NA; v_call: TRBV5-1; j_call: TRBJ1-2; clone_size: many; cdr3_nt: TGCGCCAGCAGCTTGGACAGGCTCTATGGCTACACCTTC; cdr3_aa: CASSLDRLYGYTF
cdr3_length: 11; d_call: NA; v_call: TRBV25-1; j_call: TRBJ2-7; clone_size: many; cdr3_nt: TGTGCCAGCAGTGGCGGCTACGAGCAGTACTTC; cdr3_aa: CASSGGYEQYF
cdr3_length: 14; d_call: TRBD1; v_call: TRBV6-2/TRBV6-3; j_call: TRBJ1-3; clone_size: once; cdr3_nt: TGTGCCAGCAGTGACTGGACAGGCGGAAACACCATATATTTT; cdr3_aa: CASSDWTGGNTIYF
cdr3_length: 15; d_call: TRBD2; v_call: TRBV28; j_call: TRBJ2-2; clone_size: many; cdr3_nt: TGTGCCAGCAGCCGCGGGGGGTTGAACACCGGGGAGCTGTTTTTT; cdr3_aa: CASSRGGLNTGELFF
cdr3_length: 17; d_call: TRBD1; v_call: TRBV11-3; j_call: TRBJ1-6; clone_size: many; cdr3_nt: TGTGCCAGCCCAGCTTCTTCCCGGGACAGGGGTTATTCACCCCTCCACTTT; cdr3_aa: CASPASSRDRGYSPLHF
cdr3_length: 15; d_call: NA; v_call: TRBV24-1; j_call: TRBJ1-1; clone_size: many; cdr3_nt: TGTGCCACCAGTGATACCGGGACGGGGAACACTGAAGCTTTCTTT; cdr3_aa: CATSDTGTGNTEAFF
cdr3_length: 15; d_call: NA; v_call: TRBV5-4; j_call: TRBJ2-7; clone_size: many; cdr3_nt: TGTGCCAGCAGCTTTATGGGGCTTGGCAGCTACGAACAGTACTTC; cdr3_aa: CASSFMGLGSYEQYF
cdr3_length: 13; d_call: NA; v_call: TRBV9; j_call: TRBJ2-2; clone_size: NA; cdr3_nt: TGTGCCAGCAGCGTAGATCCCGCCGGGGGGCTGTTTTTT; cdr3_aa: CASSVDPAGGLFF
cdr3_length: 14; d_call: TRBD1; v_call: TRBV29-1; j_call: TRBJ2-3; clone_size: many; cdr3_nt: TGCAGCGTTGAGTGGTCAGGGGGCGCCGATACGCAGTATTTT; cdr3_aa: CSVEWSGGADTQYF
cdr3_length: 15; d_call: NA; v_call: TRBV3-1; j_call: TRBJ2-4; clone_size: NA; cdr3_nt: TGTGCCAGCAGCCAAGGATCAGGGCCTAAAAACATTCAGTACTTC; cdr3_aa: CASSQGSGPKNIQYF
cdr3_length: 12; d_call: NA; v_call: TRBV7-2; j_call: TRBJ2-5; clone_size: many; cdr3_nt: TGTGCCAGCAGCGCCCTTGCGGAGACCCAGTACTTC; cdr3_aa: CASSALAETQYF
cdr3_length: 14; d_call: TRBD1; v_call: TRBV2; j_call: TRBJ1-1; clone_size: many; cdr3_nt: TGTGCCAGCCAGACAGGGGGCAGGGGTACTGAAGCTTTCTTT; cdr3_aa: CASQTGGRGTEAFF
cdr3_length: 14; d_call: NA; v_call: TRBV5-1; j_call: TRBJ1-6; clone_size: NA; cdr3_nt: TGCGCCAGCAGAATGGGGCTTTATAATTCACCCCTCCACTTT; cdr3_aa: CASRMGLYNSPLHF
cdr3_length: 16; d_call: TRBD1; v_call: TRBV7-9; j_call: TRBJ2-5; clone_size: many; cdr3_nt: TGTGCCAGCAGCGAACCGGGGGACAGGGTTCAAGAGACCCAGTACTTC; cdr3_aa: CASSEPGDRVQETQYF
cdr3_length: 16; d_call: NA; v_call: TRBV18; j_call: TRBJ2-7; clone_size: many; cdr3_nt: TGTGCCAGCTCACCACCGGGCGAGGGGATAAGCTTCGAGCAGTACTTC; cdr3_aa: CASSPPGEGISFEQYF
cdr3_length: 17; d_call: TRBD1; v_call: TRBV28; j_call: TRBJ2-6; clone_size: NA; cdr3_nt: TGTGCCAGCAGTACTCGGACAGGGGCTCCTGGGGCCAACGTCATGACTTTC; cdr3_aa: CASSTRTGAPGANVMTF
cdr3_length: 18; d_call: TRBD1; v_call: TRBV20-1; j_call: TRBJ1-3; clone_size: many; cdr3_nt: TGCAGTGCTAGGCCTCAGGGGACAGGACGGATCGATAGAAACACCATATATTTT; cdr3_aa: CSARPQGTGRIDRNTIYF
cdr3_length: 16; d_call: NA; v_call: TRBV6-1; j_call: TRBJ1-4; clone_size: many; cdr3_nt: TGTGCCAGCAGTGTCACTTTCGGCTGGACTAATGAAAAACTGTTTTTT; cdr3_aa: CASSVTFGWTNEKLFF
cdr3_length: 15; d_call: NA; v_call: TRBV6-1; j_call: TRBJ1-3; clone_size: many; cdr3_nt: TGTGCCAGCAGTGAAGTATGGTTCTCTGGAAACACCATATATTTT; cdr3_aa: CASSEVWFSGNTIYF
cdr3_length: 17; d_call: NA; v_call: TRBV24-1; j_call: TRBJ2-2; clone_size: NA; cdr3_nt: TGTGCCACCAGTGATTTGCAGTACGGGATCGCCACCGGGGAGCTGTTTTTT; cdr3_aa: CATSDLQYGIATGELFF
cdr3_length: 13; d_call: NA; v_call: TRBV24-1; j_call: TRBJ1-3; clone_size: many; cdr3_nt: TGTGCCACCAGTGATTTGCTTGGAAACACCATATATTTT; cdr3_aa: CATSDLLGNTIYF
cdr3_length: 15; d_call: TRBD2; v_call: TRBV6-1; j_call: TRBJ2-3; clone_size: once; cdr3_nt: TGTGCCAGCAGTCCCGGGACTAGCGGGAAAGATACGCAGTATTTT; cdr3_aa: CASSPGTSGKDTQYF
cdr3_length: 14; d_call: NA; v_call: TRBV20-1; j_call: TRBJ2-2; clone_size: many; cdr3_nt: TGCAGTGCTAGAGATGTGGTGGACACCGGGGAGCTGTTTTTT; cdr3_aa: CSARDVVDTGELFF